These 20 T cell receptor beta chains were all obtained from the same sample, sequenced in a study of T cell changes during pregnancy in multiple sclerosis. TCRdb's copy holds only in-frame clones and misses some; the assay was immunoSEQ multiplex PCR. The sample carries approximately 130,000 clones, about 96% recorded once. The specimen was peripheral blood, collected after pregnancy. Receptor source: a female donor with multiple sclerosis, enrolled in a pregnancy study.

This rearrangement joins TRBV15 to TRBJ2-7; D is possibly TRBD1 (6 bases). The CDR3 length is 13 residues. Deletions cut 4 bases from V and 7 bases from J, with 14 bases between. Per the germline V gene, CDR1 is LNHNV and CDR2 is YYDKDF (reference sequence). The CDR3 sequence: CATSTRQVREQYF. The CDR3 nucleotides are TGTGCCACCAGCACCAGACAGGTGAGGGAGCAGTACTTC.

The V call is TRBV12-2, the J call TRBJ2-5; whether TRBD2, the table's D call, matches the DNA was not checked. TRBV12-2 is flagged as a pseudogene. The CDR3 loop spans 18 amino acids. CDR3 coding DNA: TGTGCAAGTCGCTTAGCCACGCGGGGGGCGGGGGCCCAAGAGACCCAGTACTTC. It encodes CASRLATRGAGAQETQYF.

This sequence joins TRBV18 and TRBJ1-5; 7 bases map to TRBD1. CDR3 length: 14 residues. The germline gives CDR1 KGHSH, CDR2 LQKENI. Trimming removed 2 bases from V and 4 bases from J; junction bases left unmatched: 2. CDR3 DNA: TGTGCCAGCTCACCATCGACAGGGAATCAGCCCCAGCATTTT. Its translation: CASSPSTGNQPQHF.

This clone has only one observation. The chain combines TRBV20-1 with TRBJ1-2; TRBD1 agrees at 10 bases. CDR1 is DFQATT and CDR2 is SNEGSKA in the germline V gene (reference sequence). The J segment lost 10 bases and the V segment lost 6 bases, leaving 5 bases of the junction unmatched. The CDR3 is 11 residues long. CDR3 coding DNA: TGCAGTGCGACTGGACAGGGGGACTACACCTTC. It is translated as CSATGQGDYTF.

This clone was counted between two and nine times. V gene TRBV5-4 combines with J gene TRBJ1-2; unclear D gene. The V gene's germline CDR1 is SGHNT and CDR2 YYREEE (reference sequence). This CDR3 comprises 13 residues. Trimming removed 1 base at V and 7 bases at J, with 11 bases between. DNA of the CDR3: TGTGCCAGCAGCTTGACCGGGTTCCGTGGCTACACCTTC. Translation gives CASSLTGFRGYTF.

V and J are TRBV30 and TRBJ2-7; 7 nucleotides match TRBD2. Trimming at V came to 3 bases and at J to 4 bases, leaving 9 bases not matched to a gene. CDR1 and CDR2 from the germline V gene are GTSNPN and SVGIG (reference sequence). The CDR3 sequence is 14 residues long. CDR3 nucleotide sequence: TGTGCCTGGAGCGCGGGGCGGGAGAGGTACGAGCAGTACTTC. It specifies CAWSAGRERYEQYF. Supplemented by reference TRBV30 and TRBJ2-7, the full variable domain reads SQTIHQWPATLVQPVGSPLSLECTVEGTSNPNLYWYRQAAGRGLQLLFYSVGIGQISSEVPQNLSASRPQDRQFILSSKKLLLSDSGFYLCAWSAGRERYEQYFGPGTRLTVT.

The chain joins TRBV19 to TRBJ1-2; D remains unclear. Germline CDR1 reads LNHDA; CDR2 reads SQIVND (reference sequence). Deletions cut 5 bases from V and 0 bases from J, with 10 bases between. This CDR3 region has 14 residues. As DNA, the CDR3 is TGTGCCAGTAGTCCTCAGAGGGCTAACTATGGCTACACCTTC. As protein: CASSPQRANYGYTF.

The V gene is TRBV7-3, the J gene TRBJ2-7; D gene uncertain. The CDR3 has 15 residues. V lost 1 base to trimming and J lost 2 bases, with 12 bases between them. The germline gives CDR1 SGHTA, CDR2 FQGTGA. The CDR3 DNA sequence: TGTGCCAGCAGCTTAATCAGCGCTCCCCCCTACGAGCAGTACTTC. Translated, it gives CASSLISAPPYEQYF. The full variable domain, with the rest looked up from reference TRBV7-3 and TRBJ2-7, is GAGVSQTPSNKVTEKGKYVELRCDPISGHTALYWYRQSLGQGPEFLIYFQGTGAADDSGLPNDRFFAVRPEGSVSTLKIQRTERGDSAVYLCASSLISAPPYEQYFGPGTRLTVT.

This clone was seen once. The chain employs TRBV18 and TRBJ2-1; 8 bases are a match to TRBD2. The CDR3 length is 16 residues. Germline CDR1 is KGHSH and CDR2 is LQKENI. Unmatched junction bases numbered 10, after V lost 1 base and J lost 8 bases. In nucleotides, the CDR3 is TGTGCCAGCTCACCACGGGGCGGGAGGCTCCTAGATGAGCAGTTCTTC. Translated: CASSPRGGRLLDEQFF.

The rearrangement uses TRBV29-1 and TRBJ2-3, with D possibly being TRBD1 (8 bases). The CDR3 totals 19 residues. CDR1 and CDR2 (germline): SQVTM, ANQGSEA. Deletions cut 4 bases from V and 2 bases from J, with 28 bases between. In DNA form, the CDR3 reads TGCAGCGTTGGGGGCAGGGGGCGGGGAGGGAGGGCCCTCACAGATACGCAGTATTTT. Its translation: CSVGGRGRGGRALTDTQYF.

The V call is TRBV28, the J call TRBJ2-3; 9 bases fit TRBD1. The germline V gene has CDR1 MDHEN and CDR2 SYDVKM. The CDR3 is 15 residues long. After removal of 6 bases from V and 4 bases from J, the junction contained 8 bases not matched to a gene. The CDR3 nucleotides are TGTGCCAGCAGCCCGGACAGGGGCTGGGCAGATACGCAGTATTTT. Translating it yields CASSPDRGWADTQYF.

The V gene is TRBV6-6, the J gene TRBJ2-3; D may be TRBD1 (6 bases). V lost 5 bases, J lost 0 bases, and 15 bases lay in between. The germline CDR1 and CDR2 sequences are MNHNY and SVGAGI (reference sequence). The length of the CDR3 is 16 residues. CDR3 sequence: CASSPPRDTSTDTQYF. The CDR3 nucleotides are TGTGCCAGCAGTCCCCCCAGGGACACTAGCACAGATACGCAGTATTTT.

This sequence joins TRBV28 and TRBJ2-7, with 7 positions matching TRBD1. The V gene end was trimmed by 6 bases and the J gene end by 5 bases; junction bases not matched to a gene: 13. Germline CDR1 MDHEN, CDR2 SYDVKM. CDR3 length: 15 amino acids. This CDR3 reads CASRDYRGGLDEQYF. For the CDR3, the DNA is TGTGCCAGCAGAGACTACAGGGGTGGCCTTGACGAGCAGTACTTC.

As to this clone: Compared with germline, one end of the junction differs, possibly owing to a read error. V gene TRBV7-7 combines with J gene TRBJ2-5; maybe TRBD1 (5 bases). Germline V lookup: CDR1 SSHAT, CDR2 FNYEAQ (reference sequence). This CDR3 has 12 residues. The CDR3 bases are TGTGCTAGCAGCTTAAGGGGAGAGACCCAGTACTTC. Encoded protein: CASSLRGETQYF.

This chain uses TRBV7-9 with TRBJ1-2, with D tentatively TRBD1 (6 bases). Trimming left V 1 base short and J 8 bases short, with 14 bases between. The germline V gene encodes CDR1 SEHNR and CDR2 FQNEAQ (reference sequence). This CDR3 contains 14 residues. This CDR3 is CASSLEGGELGYTF. CDR3 bases: TGTGCCAGCAGCTTAGAAGGGGGAGAGTTGGGCTACACCTTC.

The chain uses TRBV5-6 and TRBJ2-6, with a possible D match to TRBD2 (7 bases). V dropped 6 bases and J dropped 2 bases, with 18 bases sitting between them. This CDR3 region has 17 residues. The germline V gene has CDR1 SGHDT and CDR2 YYEEEE. CDR3 bases: TGTGCCAGCATGCCACCGGGGGGCGCCCCTGGGGCCAACGTCCTGACTTTC. Amino acids: CASMPPGGAPGANVLTF.

This chain joins TRBV28 and TRBJ1-1, with a weak D call TRBD1 (6 bases). Germline V lookup: CDR1 MDHEN, CDR2 SYDVKM. The CDR3 consists of 13 residues. V was pared by 4 bases and J by 3 bases, with 9 bases between. The CDR3 here is CASSWRGHTEAFF. In DNA form, the CDR3 reads TGTGCCAGCAGTTGGCGGGGGCACACTGAAGCTTTCTTT. Drawing the rest from reference TRBV28 and TRBJ1-1, the complete variable domain is DVKVTQSSRYLVKRTGEKVFLECVQDMDHENMFWYRQDPGLGLRLIYFSYDVKMKEKGDIPEGYSVSREKKERFSLILESASTNQTSMYLCASSWRGHTEAFFGQGTRLTVV.

The CDR3 DNA sequence: TGTGCCAGCTCCGAGGCTGAAAAACTGTTTTTT. Encoded protein: CASSEAEKLFF. The chain combines TRBV19 with TRBJ1-4, with D uncertain. This CDR3 has 11 residues. Trimming took off 9 bases at V and 7 bases at J, with 9 bases between the two ends. Germline V gene lookup returns CDR1 LNHDA and CDR2 SQIVND (reference sequence). Using reference TRBV19 and TRBJ1-4 for the parts outside the CDR3, the full variable domain is DGGITQSPKYLFRKEGQNVTLSCEQNLNHDAMYWYRQDPGQGLRLIYYSQIVNDFQKGDIAEGYSVSREKKESFPLTVTSAQKNPTAFYLCASSEAEKLFFGSGTQLSVL.

The chain joins TRBV7-2 to TRBJ1-1, with 10 bases identical to TRBD1. V trimming: 5 bases; J trimming: 6 bases; junction bases outside the gene matches: 12. The germline CDR1 and CDR2 sequences are SGHTA and FQGNSA. The CDR3 contains 16 residues. The CDR3 DNA reads TGTGCCAGCAGCCCAAAGGGTCCGGGACAGGGGCCTGAAGCTTTCTTT. Translated, it gives CASSPKGPGQGPEAFF.

The chain links TRBV10-2 to TRBJ2-4, with D possibly TRBD1 on 5 matching bases. The CDR3 length is 20 residues. CDR1 WSHSY and CDR2 SAAADI come from the germline V gene. The ends were cut back, 3 bases at V and 0 bases at J, with 24 bases in the middle. In DNA form, the CDR3 reads TGCGCCAGCAGTGACCATAAAGGGGCGGCAAGGCCCCTAGCCAAAAACATTCAGTACTTC. It translates to CASSDHKGAARPLAKNIQYF.